What follows is one T cell receptor (beta chain) and its context. Original processing methods: From reference gene primer amplification, estimates of nucleated cell counts were derived. Only in-frame clones appear in the TCRdb table, and some are missing; sequencing was by immunoSEQ multiplex PCR. V and J calls and clone size are copied from that table; D and trimming were computed from the DNA. This table holds about 140,000 clones, around 87% found once. The source of the sample is a study of blood T cell repertoires in COVID-19. Study at large: Whether acute or convalescent, the COVID-19 samples came from the United States, Italy and Spain. Sources were T cells, B-cell-depleted T cells, or PBMCs; the material itself was cDNA or gDNA.

Sample: peripheral blood. The clonotype was recovered from a man aged 45-65 years with active COVID-19.

The CDR3 nucleotides read TGTGCCAGCAGCTTAGGCTTGGCAGGGGGTGAGACCCAGTACTTC. This encodes CASSLGLAGGETQYF. The chain couples TRBV7-9 to TRBJ2-5; 7 bases map to TRBD1. The CDR3 spans 15 residues. Germline V gene data show CDR1 as SEHNR and CDR2 as FQNEAQ (reference sequence). Losses at the gene ends were 1 base for V and 5 bases for J; bases not matched to a gene: 7.